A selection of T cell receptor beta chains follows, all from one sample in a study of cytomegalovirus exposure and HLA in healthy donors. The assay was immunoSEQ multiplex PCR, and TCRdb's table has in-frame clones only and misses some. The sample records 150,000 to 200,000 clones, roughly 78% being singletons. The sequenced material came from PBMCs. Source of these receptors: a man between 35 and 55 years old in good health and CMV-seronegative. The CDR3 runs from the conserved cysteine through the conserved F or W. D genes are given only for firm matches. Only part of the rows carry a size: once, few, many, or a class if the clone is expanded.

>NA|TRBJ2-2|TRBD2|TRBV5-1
CASSLEGLAGVPGELFF
TGCGCCAGCAGCTTGGAGGGACTAGCGGGAGTCCCCGGGGAACTGTTTTTT
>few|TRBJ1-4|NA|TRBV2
CASSLGPREGEKLFF
TGTGCCAGCAGTTTAGGTCCCCGGGAGGGTGAAAAACTGTTTTTT
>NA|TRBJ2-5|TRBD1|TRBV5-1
CASSGGTGGIGETQYF
TGCGCCAGCAGCGGCGGGACAGGGGGCATTGGAGAGACCCAGTACTTC
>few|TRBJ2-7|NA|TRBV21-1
CASSPNAADRASYEQYF
TGTGCCAGCAGCCCAAACGCCGCAGACAGGGCATCGTACGAGCAGTACTTC
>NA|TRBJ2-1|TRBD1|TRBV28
CASSPPTGNNEQFF
TGTGCCAGCAGTCCCCCGACAGGGAACAATGAGCAGTTCTTC
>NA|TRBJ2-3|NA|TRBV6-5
CASSYGSADTQYF
TGTGCCAGCAGTTACGGGAGCGCAGATACGCAGTATTTT
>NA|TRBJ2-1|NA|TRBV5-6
CASSGGIYNEQFF
TGTGCCAGCAGCGGCGGGATCTACAATGAGCAGTTCTTC
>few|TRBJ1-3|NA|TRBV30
CASNLGSSGNTIYF
TGTGCCTCGAACTTGGGGAGCTCTGGAAACACCATATATTTT
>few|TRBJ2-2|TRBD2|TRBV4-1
CASSHTSGRAKAGELFF
TGCGCCAGCAGCCACACTAGCGGGAGGGCTAAAGCCGGGGAGCTGTTTTTT
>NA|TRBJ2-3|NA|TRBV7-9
CASSLRQVEWDTQYF
TGTGCCAGCAGCTTAAGACAGGTTGAATGGGATACGCAGTATTTT
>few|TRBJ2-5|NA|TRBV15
CATSRGGRETQYF
TGTGCCACCAGCAGGGGCGGGCGGGAGACCCAGTACTTC
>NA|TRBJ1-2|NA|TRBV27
CASSPRTGGDFGYTF
TGTGCCAGCAGTCCACGTACGGGGGGCGATTTTGGCTACACCTTC
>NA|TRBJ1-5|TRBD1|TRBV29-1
CSVGQGLSNQPQHF
TGCAGCGTTGGACAGGGGTTAAGCAATCAGCCCCAGCATTTT
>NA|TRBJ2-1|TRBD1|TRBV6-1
CASSEAGQYNEQFF
TGTGCCAGCAGTGAAGCGGGACAGTACAATGAGCAGTTCTTC
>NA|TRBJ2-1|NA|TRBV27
CASSLGLHSYNEQFF
TGTGCCAGCAGTTTGGGGCTCCACTCCTACAATGAGCAGTTCTTC
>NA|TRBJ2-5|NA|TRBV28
CASSSLRQAKETQYF
TGTGCCAGCAGTTCCCTCAGACAGGCCAAAGAGACCCAGTACTTC
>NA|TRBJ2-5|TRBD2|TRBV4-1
CASSQVASGRALQETQYF
TGCGCCAGCAGCCAAGTGGCTAGCGGGAGGGCCCTACAAGAGACCCAGTACTTC
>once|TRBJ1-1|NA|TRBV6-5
CASSRDPNTEAFF
TGTGCCAGCAGCCGAGATCCGAACACTGAAGCTTTCTTT
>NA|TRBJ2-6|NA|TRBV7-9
CATLVASGANVLTF
TGTGCCACCCTAGTGGCGTCTGGGGCCAACGTCCTGACTTTC
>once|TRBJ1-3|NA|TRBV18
CASSPATGQGNTIYF
TGTGCCAGCTCACCAGCGACAGGTCAGGGGAACACCATATATTTT
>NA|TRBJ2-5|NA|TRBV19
CASSSGGLLETQYF
TGTGCCAGTAGTTCTGGGGGCCTTTTGGAGACCCAGTACTTC
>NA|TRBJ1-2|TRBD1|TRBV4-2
CASSQENRGRRIEYGYTF
TGTGCCAGCAGCCAAGAAAACAGGGGGCGCCGGATTGAGTATGGCTACACCTTC
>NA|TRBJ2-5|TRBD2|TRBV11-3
CASSKLAGPKETQYF
TGTGCCAGCAGCAAACTAGCGGGACCCAAAGAGACCCAGTACTTC
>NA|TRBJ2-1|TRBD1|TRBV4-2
CASSRNGGQGGNEQFF
TGTGCCAGCAGCCGCAATGGGGGACAGGGGGGAAATGAGCAGTTCTTC
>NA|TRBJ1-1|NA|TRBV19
CASSIGPDRIFTEAFF
TGTGCCAGTAGTATAGGGCCCGACAGGATTTTCACTGAAGCTTTCTTT
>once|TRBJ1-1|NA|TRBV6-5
CASRPMGGNNSEAFF
TGTGCCAGCAGACCCATGGGCGGGAATAACTCTGAAGCTTTCTTT
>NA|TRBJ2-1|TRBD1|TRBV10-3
CAIAEGASYNEQFF
TGTGCCATTGCCGAGGGGGCCTCCTACAATGAGCAGTTCTTC
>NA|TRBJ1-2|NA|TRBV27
CASSGFDRTYGYTF
TGTGCCAGCAGCGGGTTCGACAGGACCTATGGCTACACCTTC
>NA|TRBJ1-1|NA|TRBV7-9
CASSLGSPLEAFF
TGTGCCAGCAGCTTGGGCAGCCCCCTTGAAGCTTTCTTT
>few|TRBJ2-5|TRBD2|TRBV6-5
CASTISGGETQYF
TGTGCCAGCACCATTAGCGGGGGAGAGACCCAGTACTTC
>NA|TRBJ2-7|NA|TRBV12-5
CASGPRQNVYEQYF
TGTGCTAGTGGTCCTAGACAGAATGTGTACGAGCAGTACTTC